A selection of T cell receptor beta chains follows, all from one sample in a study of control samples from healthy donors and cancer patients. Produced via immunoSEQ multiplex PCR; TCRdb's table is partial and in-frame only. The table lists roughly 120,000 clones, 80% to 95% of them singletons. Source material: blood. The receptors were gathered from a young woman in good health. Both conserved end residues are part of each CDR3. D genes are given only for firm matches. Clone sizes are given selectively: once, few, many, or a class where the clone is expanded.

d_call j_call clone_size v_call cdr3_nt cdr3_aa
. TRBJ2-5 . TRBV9 TGTGCCAGCAGCGTAGATGTGGGGGAGACCCAGTACTTC CASSVDVGETQYF
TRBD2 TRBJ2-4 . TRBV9 TGTGCCAGCAGCGTGGGACTATCTTCGGGGGATAACATTCAGTACTTC CASSVGLSSGDNIQYF
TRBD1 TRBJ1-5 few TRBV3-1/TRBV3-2 TGTGCCAGCAGCCAAAGCCCTACTGGACAGGGGGGACCCCCATTTCAGCCCCAGCATTTT CASSQSPTGQGGPPFQPQHF
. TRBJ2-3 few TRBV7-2 TGTGCCAGCAGCTTAGTTAGGGCAGATACGCAGTATTTT CASSLVRADTQYF
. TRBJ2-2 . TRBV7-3 TGTGCCAGCAGCTTAGTACCTCGCCTCCTCAACACCGGGGAGCTGTTTTTT CASSLVPRLLNTGELFF
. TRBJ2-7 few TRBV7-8 TGTGCCAGCAGGAACGAGGGACCTCTCTTCTACGAGCAGTACTTC CASRNEGPLFYEQYF
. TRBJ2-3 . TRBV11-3 TGTGCCAGCAGCCCCAACGGACAAACGCAGTATTTT CASSPNGQTQYF
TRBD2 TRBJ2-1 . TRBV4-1 TGCGCCAGCAGCTTAACGGGGGGGTCGACGTCCTACAATGAGCAGTTCTTC CASSLTGGSTSYNEQFF
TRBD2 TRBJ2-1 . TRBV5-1 TGCGCCAGCAGCTTGGATGGGACTAGCGGGAGAGCACAGTTCTTC CASSLDGTSGRAQFF
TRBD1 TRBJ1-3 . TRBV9 TGTGCCAGCAGCGGCTCGGGACAGCACTCTGGAAACACCATATATTTT CASSGSGQHSGNTIYF
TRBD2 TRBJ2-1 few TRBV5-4 TGTGCCAGCAGCTTGGGGGCCCCTAGCGGTTCCTACAATGAGCAGTTCTTC CASSLGAPSGSYNEQFF
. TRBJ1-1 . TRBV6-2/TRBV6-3 TGTGCCAGCAGCCCTGCCTTGGTCAGCACTGAAGCTTTCTTT CASSPALVSTEAFF
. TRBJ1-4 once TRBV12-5 TGTGCTAGTGGCCCCGGGGGGGTAGAAAAACTGTTTTTT CASGPGGVEKLFF
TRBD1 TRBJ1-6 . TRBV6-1 TGTGCCAGCAGCCGACAACGGGACAGTAGTTCACCCCTCCACTTT CASSRQRDSSSPLHF
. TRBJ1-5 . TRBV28 TGTGCCAGCAGTCCTGAGACAGCGCCGCAGAGGCCCCAGCATTTT CASSPETAPQRPQHF
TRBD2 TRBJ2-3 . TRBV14 TGTGCCAGCAGCCCAACGGGGGGGCTTACAGATACGCAGTATTTT CASSPTGGLTDTQYF
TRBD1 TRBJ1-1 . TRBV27 TGTGCCAGCAGCCCGCGACAGGGGGCGAAGGTGAACACTGAAGCTTTCTTT CASSPRQGAKVNTEAFF
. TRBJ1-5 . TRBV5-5 TGTGCCAGCAGCTTGGGGGGACTCAATCAGCCCCAGCATTTT CASSLGGLNQPQHF
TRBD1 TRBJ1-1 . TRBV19 TGTGCCAGTAGTATCTTTCTTTTTTGGACAGGGAGAACTGAAGCTTTCTTT CASSIFLFWTGRTEAFF
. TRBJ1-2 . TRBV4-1 TGCGCCAGCAGCCAAGAGAATACGGGACAAAGGAACTATGGCTACACCTTC CASSQENTGQRNYGYTF
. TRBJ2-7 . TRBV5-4 TGTGCCAGCAGCCCCGACGCGACAGGAAACTACGAGCAGTACTTC CASSPDATGNYEQYF
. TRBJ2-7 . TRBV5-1 TGCGCCAGCAGCCCGCCGGGCGGGGTTTACGAGCAGTACTTC CASSPPGGVYEQYF
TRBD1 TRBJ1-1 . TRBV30 TGTGCCTCCGATCCGGGACAGAGGAACACTGAAGCTTTCTTT CASDPGQRNTEAFF
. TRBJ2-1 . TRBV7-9 TGTGCCAGCAGCCTCCCGGGATTCAATGAGCAGTTCTTC CASSLPGFNEQFF
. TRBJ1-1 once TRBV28 TGTGCCAGCAGTCATCCGGGACGGCCTGGAGAAATCTTT CASSHPGRPGEIF
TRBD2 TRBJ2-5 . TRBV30 TGTGCCTGGACTAGCGGGGGGGCATTGAGGGAGACCCAGTACTTC CAWTSGGALRETQYF
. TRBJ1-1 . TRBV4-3 TGCGCCAGCAGCCAAGGATGGGGGCAGAGGAACACTGAAGCTTTCTTT CASSQGWGQRNTEAFF
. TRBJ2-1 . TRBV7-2 TGTGCCAGCAGCTTAGCGGGGACTCCGTACAATGAGCAGTTCTTC CASSLAGTPYNEQFF
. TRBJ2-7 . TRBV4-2 TGTGCCAGCAGCCAAGGACAGTCCTCCTACGAGCAGTACTTC CASSQGQSSYEQYF
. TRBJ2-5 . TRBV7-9 TGTGCCAGCAGCTCCATGGCCCTCGGGGAGACCCAGTACTTC CASSSMALGETQYF
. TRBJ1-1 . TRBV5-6 TGTGCCAGCAGCTTGGGCAGGATTGAGACTGAAGCTTTCTTT CASSLGRIETEAFF
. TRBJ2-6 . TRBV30 TGTGCCTGGGAAGGCGGTGCTGGGGCCAACGTCCTGACTTTC CAWEGGAGANVLTF
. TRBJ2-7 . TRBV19 TGTGCCAGTAGTATCGACAGGAGCCTTGAGCAGTACTTC CASSIDRSLEQYF
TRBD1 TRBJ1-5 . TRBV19 TGTGCCAGTAGTACTGGACAGGTACAAAATCAGCCCCAGCATTTT CASSTGQVQNQPQHF
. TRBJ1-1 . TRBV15 TGTGCCACCAGCAGAGGTCCCGGAGGGCACACTGAAGCTTTCTTT CATSRGPGGHTEAFF
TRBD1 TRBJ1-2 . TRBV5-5 TGTGCCAGCGGCCGACAGGGAATCACCTCTAACTATGGCTACACCTTC CASGRQGITSNYGYTF
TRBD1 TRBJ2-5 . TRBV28 TGTGCCAGCAGTTTAAACAGGGGGGTGGAGACCCAGTACTTC CASSLNRGVETQYF
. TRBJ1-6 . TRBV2 TGTGCCAGCAGTGATCGTCCCGGGACGAATTCACCCCTCCACTTT CASSDRPGTNSPLHF
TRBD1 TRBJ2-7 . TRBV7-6 TGTGCCAGCAGTTACCGGGACAGGGGCATTTACGAGCAGTACTTC CASSYRDRGIYEQYF
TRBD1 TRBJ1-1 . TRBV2 TGTGCCAGCCAGTACAGGGGGCAAACTGAAGCTTTCTTT CASQYRGQTEAFF
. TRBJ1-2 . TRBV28 TGTGCCAGCAGTAATAACTATGGCTACACCTTC CASSNNYGYTF
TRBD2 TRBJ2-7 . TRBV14 TGTGCCAGCAGTCCTAGCGGGTCCTACGAGCAGTACTTC CASSPSGSYEQYF
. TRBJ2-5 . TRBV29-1 TGCAGCGCGACAGAAGGAGGGCCTATGGAGACCCAGTACTTC CSATEGGPMETQYF
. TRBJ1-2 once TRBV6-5 TGTGCCAGCAGTTACAGTCAGTTGGGGGACTATGGCTACACCTTC CASSYSQLGDYGYTF
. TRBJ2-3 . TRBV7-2 TGTGCCAGCACTCGGACGGCCAATACGCAGTATTTT CASTRTANTQYF
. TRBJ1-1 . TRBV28 TGTGCCAGCAGCACAACAGAGAACACTGAAGCTTTCTTT CASSTTENTEAFF
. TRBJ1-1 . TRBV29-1 TGCAGCGTTGAAGCGCGGGGGACTGAAGCTTTCTTT CSVEARGTEAFF
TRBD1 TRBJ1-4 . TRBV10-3 TGTGCCATCAGTGAGGGACAGGAGAGGGAAAAACTGTTTTTT CAISEGQEREKLFF
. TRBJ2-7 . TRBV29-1 TGCAGCGTTGCCGCCACGACAGGAGTTTCCTACGAGCAGTACTTC CSVAATTGVSYEQYF
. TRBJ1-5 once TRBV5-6 TGTGCCAGCAGCTCCGGGACTCAACGGCGCAATCAGCCCCAGCATTTT CASSSGTQRRNQPQHF
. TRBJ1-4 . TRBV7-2 TGTGCCAGCAGCCCAACTGCGGGGATGGGGGTCGGTGAAAAACTGTTTTTT CASSPTAGMGVGEKLFF
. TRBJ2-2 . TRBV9 TGTGCCAGCAGCGTAGCACTAGGAACCGCCGGGGAGCTGTTTTTT CASSVALGTAGELFF
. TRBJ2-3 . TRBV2 TGTGCCAGCAGCGATCCTCCGGAGTGGTCTAGCACAGATACGCAGTATTTT CASSDPPEWSSTDTQYF
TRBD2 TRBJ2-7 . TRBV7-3 TGTGCCAGCAGTACTAGCGGGAGGTCGGTCCCCTACGAGCAGTACTTC CASSTSGRSVPYEQYF
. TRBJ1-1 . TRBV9 TGTGCCAGCAGCGGGGAAATGTGGGTATCCTATACTGAAGCTTTCTTT CASSGEMWVSYTEAFF
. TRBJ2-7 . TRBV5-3 TGTGCCAGAAGCTTGGCCAGGTCGGCTGCCACCTCCTACGAGCAGTACTTC CARSLARSAATSYEQYF
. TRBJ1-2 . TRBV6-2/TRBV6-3 TGTGCCAGCAGTTTGATTGGACAGAACTATGGCTACACCTTC CASSLIGQNYGYTF
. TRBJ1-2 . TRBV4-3 TGCGCCAGCAGCCAAGAATTTTCACGCGACCCCTATGGCTACACCTTC CASSQEFSRDPYGYTF
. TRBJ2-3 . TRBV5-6 TGTGCCAGCAGCTTGGCCGGAGCGCAGTATTTT CASSLAGAQYF
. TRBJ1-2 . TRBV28 TGTGCCAGCAGTTTTACCGGGGACTATGGCTACACCTTC CASSFTGDYGYTF